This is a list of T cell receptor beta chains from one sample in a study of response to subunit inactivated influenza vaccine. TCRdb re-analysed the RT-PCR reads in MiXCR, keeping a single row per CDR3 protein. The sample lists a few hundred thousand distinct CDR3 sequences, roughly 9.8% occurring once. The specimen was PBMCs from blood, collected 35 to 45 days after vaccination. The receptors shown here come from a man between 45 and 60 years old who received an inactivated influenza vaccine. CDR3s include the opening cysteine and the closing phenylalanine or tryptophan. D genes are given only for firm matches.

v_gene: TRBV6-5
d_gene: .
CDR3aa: CASSYGESTDTQYF

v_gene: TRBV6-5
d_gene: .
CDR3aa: CASSYSSGYTGELFF

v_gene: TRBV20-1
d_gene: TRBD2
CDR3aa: CSALPGLAGTGIYSETQYF

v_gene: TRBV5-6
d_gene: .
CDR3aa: CASSPTAMNTEAFF

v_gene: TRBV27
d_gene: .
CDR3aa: CASSRPWAYLDEQYF

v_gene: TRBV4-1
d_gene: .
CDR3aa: CASSTYTEEDTGELFF

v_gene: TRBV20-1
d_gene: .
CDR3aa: CSARDLGGIQETQYF

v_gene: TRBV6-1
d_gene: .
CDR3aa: CATSAGRMYEQYF

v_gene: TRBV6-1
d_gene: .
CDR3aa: CASSDRDVVAETQYF

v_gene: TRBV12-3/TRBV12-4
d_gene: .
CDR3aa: CASRRAADTQYF

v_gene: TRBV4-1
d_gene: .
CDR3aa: CASSQGPRGPGEKLFF

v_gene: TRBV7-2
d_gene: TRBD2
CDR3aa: CASSLYSGRRTYNEQFF

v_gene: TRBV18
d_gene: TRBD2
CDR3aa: CASSPGLGNTDTQYF

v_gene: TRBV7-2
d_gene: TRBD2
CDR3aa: CASSSAGGAYNEQFF

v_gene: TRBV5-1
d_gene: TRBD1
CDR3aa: CASTRDSYNEQFF

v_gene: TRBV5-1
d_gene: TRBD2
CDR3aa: CASRNSSGGIETQYF

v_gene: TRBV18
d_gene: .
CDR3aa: CASSPIGYEQYF

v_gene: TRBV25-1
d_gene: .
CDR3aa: CASSLLGFIPTGTDTQYF

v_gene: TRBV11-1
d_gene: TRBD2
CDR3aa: CASSVRTSGSRETQYF

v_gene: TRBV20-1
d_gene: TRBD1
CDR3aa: CSAKTGEAISYNEQFF

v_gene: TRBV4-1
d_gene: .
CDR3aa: CASSQVLSGDSYEQYF

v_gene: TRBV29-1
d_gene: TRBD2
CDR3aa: CSVRGSGGQETQYF

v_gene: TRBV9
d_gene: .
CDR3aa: CASSVEGGELFF

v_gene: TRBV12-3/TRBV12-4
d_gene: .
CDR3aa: CVSSPIRDSPLHF